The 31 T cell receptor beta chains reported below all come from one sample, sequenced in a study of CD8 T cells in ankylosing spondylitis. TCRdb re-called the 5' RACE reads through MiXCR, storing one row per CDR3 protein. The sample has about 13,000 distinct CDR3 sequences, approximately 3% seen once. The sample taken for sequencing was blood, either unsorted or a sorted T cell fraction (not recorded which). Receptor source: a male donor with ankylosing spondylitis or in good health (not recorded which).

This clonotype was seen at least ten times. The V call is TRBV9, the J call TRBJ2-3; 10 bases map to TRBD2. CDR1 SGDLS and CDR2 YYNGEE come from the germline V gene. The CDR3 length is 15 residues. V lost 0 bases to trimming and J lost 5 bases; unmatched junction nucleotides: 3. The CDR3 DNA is TGTGCCAGCAGCGTAGTGGCTAGCGGGGGAGATACGCAGTATTTT. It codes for CASSVVASGGDTQYF.

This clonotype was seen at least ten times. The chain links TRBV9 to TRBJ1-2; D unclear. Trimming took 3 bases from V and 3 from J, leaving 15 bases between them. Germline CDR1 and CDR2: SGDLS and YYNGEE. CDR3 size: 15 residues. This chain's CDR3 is CASSGPTGGYYGYTF. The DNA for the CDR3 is TGTGCCAGCAGCGGACCGACTGGTGGATACTATGGCTACACCTTC.

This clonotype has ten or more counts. CDR3 coding DNA: TGTGCCAGCAGTTACCTAGGACACTCTAGCACAGATACGCAGTATTTT. Translated, it gives CASSYLGHSSTDTQYF. The rearrangement links TRBV6-7 to TRBJ2-3, with a tentative D call TRBD1 (5 bases). TRBV6-7 is marked as an open reading frame, function uncertain. This CDR3 has 16 amino acids. V lost 2 bases to trimming and J lost 0 bases, with 12 bases between them.

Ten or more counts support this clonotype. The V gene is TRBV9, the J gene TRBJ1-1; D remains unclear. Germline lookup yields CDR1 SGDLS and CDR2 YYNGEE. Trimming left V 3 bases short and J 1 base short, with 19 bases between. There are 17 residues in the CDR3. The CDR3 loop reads CASSAARRAGQNTEAFF. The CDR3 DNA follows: TGTGCCAGCAGCGCGGCCCGGAGGGCTGGGCAGAACACTGAAGCTTTCTTT.

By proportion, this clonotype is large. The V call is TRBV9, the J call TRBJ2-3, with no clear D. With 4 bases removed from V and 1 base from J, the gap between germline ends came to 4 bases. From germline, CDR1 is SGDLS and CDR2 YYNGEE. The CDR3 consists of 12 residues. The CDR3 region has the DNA TGTGCCAGCAGCCCCCGCACAGATACGCAGTATTTT. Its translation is CASSPRTDTQYF.

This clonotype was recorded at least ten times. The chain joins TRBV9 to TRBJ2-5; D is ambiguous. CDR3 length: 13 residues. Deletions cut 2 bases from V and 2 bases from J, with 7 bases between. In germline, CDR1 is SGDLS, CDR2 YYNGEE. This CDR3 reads CASSVGQQETQYF. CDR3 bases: TGTGCCAGCAGCGTTGGGCAGCAAGAGACCCAGTACTTC.

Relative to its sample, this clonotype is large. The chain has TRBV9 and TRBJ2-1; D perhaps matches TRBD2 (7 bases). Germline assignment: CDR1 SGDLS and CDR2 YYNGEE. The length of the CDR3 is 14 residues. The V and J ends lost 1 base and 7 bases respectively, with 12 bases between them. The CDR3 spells CASSVRGGLNEQFF. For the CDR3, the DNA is TGTGCCAGCAGCGTAAGGGGGGGGCTTAATGAGCAGTTCTTC.

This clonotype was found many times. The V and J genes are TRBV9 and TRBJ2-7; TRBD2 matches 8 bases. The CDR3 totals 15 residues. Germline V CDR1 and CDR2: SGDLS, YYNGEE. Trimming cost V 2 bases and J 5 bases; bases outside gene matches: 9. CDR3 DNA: TGTGCCAGCAGCGTTCGGGAGGGCCGAGGGGACGAGCAGTACTTC. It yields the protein CASSVREGRGDEQYF.

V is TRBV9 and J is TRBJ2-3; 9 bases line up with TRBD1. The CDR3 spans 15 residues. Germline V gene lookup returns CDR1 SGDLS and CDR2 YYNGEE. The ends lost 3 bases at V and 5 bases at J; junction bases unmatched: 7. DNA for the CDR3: TGTGCCAGCAGCGGTACGGGACAGGGTATAGATACGCAGTATTTT. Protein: CASSGTGQGIDTQYF. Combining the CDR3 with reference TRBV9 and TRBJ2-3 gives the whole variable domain DSGVTQTPKHLITATGQRVTLRCSPRSGDLSVYWYQQSLDQGLQFLIQYYNGEERAKGNILERFSAQQFPDLHSELNLSSLELGDSALYFCASSGTGQGIDTQYFGPGTRLTVL.

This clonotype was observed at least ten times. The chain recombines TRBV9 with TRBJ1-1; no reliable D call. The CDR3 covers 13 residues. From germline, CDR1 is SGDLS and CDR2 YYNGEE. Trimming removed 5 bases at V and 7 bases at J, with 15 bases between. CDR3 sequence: CASSHNTASEAFF. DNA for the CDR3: TGTGCCAGCAGTCATAACACGGCGAGTGAAGCTTTCTTT.

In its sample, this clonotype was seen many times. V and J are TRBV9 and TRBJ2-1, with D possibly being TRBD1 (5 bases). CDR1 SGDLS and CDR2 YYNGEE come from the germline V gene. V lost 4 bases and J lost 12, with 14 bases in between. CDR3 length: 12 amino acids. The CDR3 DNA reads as TGTGCCAGCAGCTCCCGACAGTTTATGCAGTTCTTC. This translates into CASSSRQFMQFF.

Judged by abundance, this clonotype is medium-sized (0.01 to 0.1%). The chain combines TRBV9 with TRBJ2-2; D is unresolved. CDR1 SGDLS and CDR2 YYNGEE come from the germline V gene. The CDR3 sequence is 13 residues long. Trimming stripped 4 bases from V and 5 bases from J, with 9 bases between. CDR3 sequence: CASSFRYTGELFF. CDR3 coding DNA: TGTGCCAGCAGCTTTCGGTATACCGGGGAGCTGTTTTTT.

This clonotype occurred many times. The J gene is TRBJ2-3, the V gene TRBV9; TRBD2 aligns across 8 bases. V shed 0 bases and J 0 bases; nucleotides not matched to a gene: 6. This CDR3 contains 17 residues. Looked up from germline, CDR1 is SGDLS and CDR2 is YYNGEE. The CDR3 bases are TGTGCCAGCAGCGTAGCAGCGGGAGCCCCTAGCACAGATACGCAGTATTTT. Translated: CASSVAAGAPSTDTQYF.

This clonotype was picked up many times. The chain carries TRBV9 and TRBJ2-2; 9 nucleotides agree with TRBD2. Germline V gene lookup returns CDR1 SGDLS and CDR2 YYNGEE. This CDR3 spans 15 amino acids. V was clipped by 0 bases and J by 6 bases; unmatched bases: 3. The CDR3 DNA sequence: TGTGCCAGCAGCGTAGCTAGCGGGAATTCCGGGGAGCTGTTTTTT. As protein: CASSVASGNSGELFF.

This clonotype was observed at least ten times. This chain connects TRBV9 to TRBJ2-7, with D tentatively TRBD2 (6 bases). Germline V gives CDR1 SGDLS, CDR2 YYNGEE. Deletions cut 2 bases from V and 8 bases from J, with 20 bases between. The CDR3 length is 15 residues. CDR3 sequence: CASSVSPGLDLQQYF. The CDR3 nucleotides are TGTGCCAGCAGCGTGTCACCGGGACTCGATTTACAGCAGTACTTC.

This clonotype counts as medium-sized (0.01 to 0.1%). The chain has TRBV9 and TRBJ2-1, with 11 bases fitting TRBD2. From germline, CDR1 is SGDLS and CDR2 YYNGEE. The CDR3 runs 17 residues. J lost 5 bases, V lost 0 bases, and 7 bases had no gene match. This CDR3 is CASSVVPTSGGHNEQFF. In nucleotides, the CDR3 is TGTGCCAGCAGCGTAGTCCCTACTAGCGGGGGTCACAATGAGCAGTTCTTC.

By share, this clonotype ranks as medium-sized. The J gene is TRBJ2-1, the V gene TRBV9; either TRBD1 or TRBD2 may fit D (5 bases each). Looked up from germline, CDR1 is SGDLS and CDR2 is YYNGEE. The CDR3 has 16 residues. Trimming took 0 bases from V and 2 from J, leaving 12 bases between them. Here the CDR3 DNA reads TGTGCCAGCAGCGTAGATCAGGGACGCACCTACAATGAGCAGTTCTTC. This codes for CASSVDQGRTYNEQFF.

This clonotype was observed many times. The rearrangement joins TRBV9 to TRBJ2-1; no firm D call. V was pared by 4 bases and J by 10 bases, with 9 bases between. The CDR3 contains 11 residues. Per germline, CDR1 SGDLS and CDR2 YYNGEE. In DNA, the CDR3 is TGTGCCAGCAGCCCTGGTCGGGAGCAGTTCTTC. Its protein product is CASSPGREQFF.

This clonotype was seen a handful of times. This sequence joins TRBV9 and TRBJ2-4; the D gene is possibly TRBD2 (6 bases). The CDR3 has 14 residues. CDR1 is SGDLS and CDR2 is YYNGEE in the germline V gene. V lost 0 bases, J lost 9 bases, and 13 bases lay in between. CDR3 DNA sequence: TGTGCCAGCAGCGTAGCTCCCCGCGGGGTCATTCAGTACTTC. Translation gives CASSVAPRGVIQYF.

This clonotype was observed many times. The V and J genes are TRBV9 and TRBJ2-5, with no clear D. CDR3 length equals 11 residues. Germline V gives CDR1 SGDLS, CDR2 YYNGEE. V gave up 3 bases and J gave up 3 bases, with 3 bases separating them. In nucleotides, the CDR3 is TGTGCCAGCAGCGCCAAAGAGACCCAGTACTTC. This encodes CASSAKETQYF.

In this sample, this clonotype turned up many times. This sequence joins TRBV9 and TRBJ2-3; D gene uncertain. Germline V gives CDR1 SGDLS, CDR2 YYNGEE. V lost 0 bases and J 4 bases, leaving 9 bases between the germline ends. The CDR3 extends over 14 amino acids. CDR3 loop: CASSVGHPPDTQYF. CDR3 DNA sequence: TGTGCCAGCAGCGTAGGGCATCCCCCAGATACGCAGTATTTT.

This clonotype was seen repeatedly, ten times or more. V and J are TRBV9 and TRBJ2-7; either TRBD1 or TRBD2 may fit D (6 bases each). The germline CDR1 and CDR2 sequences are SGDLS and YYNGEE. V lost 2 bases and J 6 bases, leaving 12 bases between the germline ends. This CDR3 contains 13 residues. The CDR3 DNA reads TGTGCCAGCAGCGTCTCGGGGGCCAGCGAGCAGTACTTC. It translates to CASSVSGASEQYF.

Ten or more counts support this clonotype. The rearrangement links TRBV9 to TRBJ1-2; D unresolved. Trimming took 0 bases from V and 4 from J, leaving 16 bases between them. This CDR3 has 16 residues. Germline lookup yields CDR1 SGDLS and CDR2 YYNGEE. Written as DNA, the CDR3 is TGTGCCAGCAGCGTAGATTCGGCGACTCCAGGCTATGGCTACACCTTC. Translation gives CASSVDSATPGYGYTF.

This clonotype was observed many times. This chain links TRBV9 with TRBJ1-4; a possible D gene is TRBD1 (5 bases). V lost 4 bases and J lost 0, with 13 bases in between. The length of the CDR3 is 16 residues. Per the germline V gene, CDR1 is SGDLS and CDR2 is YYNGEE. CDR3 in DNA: TGTGCCAGCAGCCCATCCCCGGGGGCAACTAATGAAAAACTGTTTTTT. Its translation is CASSPSPGATNEKLFF.

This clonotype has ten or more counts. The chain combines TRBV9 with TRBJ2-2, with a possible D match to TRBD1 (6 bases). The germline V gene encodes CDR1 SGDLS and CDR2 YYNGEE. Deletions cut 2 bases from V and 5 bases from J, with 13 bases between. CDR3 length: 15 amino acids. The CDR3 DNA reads TGTGCCAGCAGCGTCAGGGGTGTTGGGACCGGGGAGCTGTTTTTT. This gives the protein CASSVRGVGTGELFF.

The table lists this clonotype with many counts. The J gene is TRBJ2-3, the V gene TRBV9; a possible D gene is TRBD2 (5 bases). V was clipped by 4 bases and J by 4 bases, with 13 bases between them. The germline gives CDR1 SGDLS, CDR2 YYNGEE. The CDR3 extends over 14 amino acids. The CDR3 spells CASSPTMDSDTQYF. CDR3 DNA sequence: TGTGCCAGCAGCCCTACCATGGACTCAGATACGCAGTATTTT.

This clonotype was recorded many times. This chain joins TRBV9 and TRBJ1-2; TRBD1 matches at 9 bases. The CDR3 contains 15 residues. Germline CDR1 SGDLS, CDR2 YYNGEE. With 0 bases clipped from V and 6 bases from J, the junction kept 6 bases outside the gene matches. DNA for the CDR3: TGTGCCAGCAGCGTAGTAGGGACAGGGAAGGATGGCTACACCTTC. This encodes CASSVVGTGKDGYTF.

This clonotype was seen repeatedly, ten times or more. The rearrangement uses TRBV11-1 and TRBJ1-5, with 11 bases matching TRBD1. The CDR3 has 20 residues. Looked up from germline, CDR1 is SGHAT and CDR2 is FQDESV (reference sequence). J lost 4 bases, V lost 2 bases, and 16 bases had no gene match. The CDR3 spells CASSLPRTGQGGGKNQPQHF. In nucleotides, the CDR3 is TGTGCCAGCAGCTTACCGCGAACGGGACAGGGGGGCGGTAAGAATCAGCCCCAGCATTTT.

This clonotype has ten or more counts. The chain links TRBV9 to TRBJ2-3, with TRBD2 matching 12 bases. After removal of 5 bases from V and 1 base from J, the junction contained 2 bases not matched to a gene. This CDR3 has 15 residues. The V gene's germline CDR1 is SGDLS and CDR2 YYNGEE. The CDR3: CASSRLAGGTDTQYF. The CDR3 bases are TGTGCCAGCAGTCGACTAGCGGGGGGCACAGATACGCAGTATTTT.

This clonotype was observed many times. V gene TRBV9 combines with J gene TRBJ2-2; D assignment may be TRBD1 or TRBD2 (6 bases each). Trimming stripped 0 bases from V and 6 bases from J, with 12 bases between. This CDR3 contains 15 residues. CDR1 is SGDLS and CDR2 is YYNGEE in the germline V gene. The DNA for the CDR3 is TGTGCCAGCAGCGTAGGGGGGGCGCGCGCCGGGGAGCTGTTTTTT. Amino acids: CASSVGGARAGELFF.

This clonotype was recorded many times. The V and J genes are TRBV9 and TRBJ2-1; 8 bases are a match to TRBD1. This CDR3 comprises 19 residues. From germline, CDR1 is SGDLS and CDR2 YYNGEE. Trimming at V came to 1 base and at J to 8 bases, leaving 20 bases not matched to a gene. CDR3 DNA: TGTGCCAGCAGCGTACAGACAGTTACAGGGGGTCTAAGAATCGATGAGCAGTTCTTC. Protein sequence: CASSVQTVTGGLRIDEQFF. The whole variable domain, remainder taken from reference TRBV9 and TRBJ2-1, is DSGVTQTPKHLITATGQRVTLRCSPRSGDLSVYWYQQSLDQGLQFLIQYYNGEERAKGNILERFSAQQFPDLHSELNLSSLELGDSALYFCASSVQTVTGGLRIDEQFFGPGTRLTVL.